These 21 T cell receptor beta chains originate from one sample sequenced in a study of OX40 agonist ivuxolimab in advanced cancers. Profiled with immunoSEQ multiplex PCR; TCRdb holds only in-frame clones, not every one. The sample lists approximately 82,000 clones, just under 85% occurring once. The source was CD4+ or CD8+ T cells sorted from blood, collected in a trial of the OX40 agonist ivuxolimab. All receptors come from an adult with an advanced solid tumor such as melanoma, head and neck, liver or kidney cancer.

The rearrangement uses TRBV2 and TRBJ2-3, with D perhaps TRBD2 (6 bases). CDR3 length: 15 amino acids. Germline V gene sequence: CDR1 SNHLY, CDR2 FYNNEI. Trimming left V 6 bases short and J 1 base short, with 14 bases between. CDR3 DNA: TGTGCCAGCAGAGTTCCGGGACTTCGCACAGATACGCAGTATTTT. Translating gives CASRVPGLRTDTQYF.

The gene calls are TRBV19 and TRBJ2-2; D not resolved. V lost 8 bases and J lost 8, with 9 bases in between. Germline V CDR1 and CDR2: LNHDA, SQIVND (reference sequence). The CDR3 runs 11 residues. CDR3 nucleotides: TGTGCCAGTTCCCTTAGAGGGGAGCTGTTTTTT. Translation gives CASSLRGELFF.

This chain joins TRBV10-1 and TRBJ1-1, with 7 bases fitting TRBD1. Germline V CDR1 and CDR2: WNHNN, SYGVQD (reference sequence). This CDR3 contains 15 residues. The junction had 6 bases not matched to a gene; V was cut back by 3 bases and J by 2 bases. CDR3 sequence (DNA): TGCGCCAGCAGTGATAATCCAGGGGGAAACACTGAAGCTTTCTTT. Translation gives CASSDNPGGNTEAFF.

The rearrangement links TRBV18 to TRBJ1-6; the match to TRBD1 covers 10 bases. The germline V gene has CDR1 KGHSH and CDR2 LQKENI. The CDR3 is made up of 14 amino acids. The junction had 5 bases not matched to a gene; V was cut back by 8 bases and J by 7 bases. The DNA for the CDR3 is TGTGCCAGCACAACGGACAGGGGGAATTCACCCCTCCACTTT. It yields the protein CASTTDRGNSPLHF.

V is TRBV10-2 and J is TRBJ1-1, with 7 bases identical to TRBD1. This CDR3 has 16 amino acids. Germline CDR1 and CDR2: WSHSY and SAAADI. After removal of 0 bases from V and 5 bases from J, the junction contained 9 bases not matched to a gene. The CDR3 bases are TGCGCCAGCAGTGAGTCCACAGGGGATGTTCGGACTGAAGCTTTCTTT. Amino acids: CASSESTGDVRTEAFF.

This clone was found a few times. CDR3 protein: CASSSKRGPNTDTQYF. The CDR3 coding sequence is TGTGCCAGCAGCTCGAAGCGGGGGCCAAACACAGATACGCAGTATTTT. The V call is TRBV13, the J call TRBJ2-3; 8 bases are a match to TRBD2. Trimming took 4 bases from V and 2 from J; bases not matched to a gene: 8. The CDR3 runs 16 residues. Germline CDR1 PRHDT, CDR2 FYEKMQ (reference sequence).

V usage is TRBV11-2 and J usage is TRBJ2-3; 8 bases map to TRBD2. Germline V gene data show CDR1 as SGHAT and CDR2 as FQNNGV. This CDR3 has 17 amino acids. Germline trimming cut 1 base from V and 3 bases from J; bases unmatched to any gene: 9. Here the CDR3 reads CASSLGAAGVTTDTQYF. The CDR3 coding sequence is TGTGCCAGCAGCTTAGGGGCAGCGGGAGTCACAACAGATACGCAGTATTTT.

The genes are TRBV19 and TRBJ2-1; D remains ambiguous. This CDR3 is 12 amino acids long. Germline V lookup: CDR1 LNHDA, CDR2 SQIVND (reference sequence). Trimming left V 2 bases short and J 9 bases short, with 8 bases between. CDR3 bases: TGTGCCAGTAGTATACTTTACCGTGAGCAGTTCTTC. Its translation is CASSILYREQFF.

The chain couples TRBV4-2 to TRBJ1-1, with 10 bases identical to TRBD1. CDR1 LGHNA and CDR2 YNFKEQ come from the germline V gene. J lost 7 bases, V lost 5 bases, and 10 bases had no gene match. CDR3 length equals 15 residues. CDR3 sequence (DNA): TGTGCCAGCAGCGGGGACAGGGGACGTTTAGGTGAAGCTTTCTTT. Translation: CASSGDRGRLGEAFF.

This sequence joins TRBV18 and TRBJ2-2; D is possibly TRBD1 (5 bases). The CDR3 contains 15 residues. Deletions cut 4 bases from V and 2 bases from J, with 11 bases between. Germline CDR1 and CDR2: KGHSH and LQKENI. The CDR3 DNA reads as TGTGCCAGCTCACGACGACAGACCAACACCGGGGAGCTGTTTTTT. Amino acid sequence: CASSRRQTNTGELFF.

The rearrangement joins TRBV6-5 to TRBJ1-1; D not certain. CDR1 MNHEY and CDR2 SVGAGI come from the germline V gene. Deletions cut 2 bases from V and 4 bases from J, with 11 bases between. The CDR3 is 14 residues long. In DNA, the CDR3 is TGTGCCAGCAGTTACAATGGTCCCTCCACTGAAGCTTTCTTT. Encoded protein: CASSYNGPSTEAFF.

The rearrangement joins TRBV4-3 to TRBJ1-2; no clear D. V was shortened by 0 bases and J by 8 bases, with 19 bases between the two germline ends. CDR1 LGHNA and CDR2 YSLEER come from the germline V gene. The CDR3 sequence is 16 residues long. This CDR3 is CASSQDLVGRLGGYTF. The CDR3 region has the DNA TGCGCCAGCAGCCAAGATTTGGTCGGTCGGCTCGGCGGCTACACCTTC.

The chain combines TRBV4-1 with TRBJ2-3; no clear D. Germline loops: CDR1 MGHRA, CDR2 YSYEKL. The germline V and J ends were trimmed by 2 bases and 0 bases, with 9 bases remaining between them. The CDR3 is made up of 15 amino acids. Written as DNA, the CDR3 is TGCGCCAGCAGCCAATTACCACTCAGCACAGATACGCAGTATTTT. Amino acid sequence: CASSQLPLSTDTQYF.

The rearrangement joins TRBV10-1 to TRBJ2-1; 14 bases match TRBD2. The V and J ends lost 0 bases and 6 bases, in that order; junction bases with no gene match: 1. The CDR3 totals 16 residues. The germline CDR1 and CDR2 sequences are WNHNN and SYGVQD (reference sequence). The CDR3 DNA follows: TGCGCCAGCAGTGAGTCCGGGACTAGCGGGGGCAATGAGCAGTTCTTC. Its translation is CASSESGTSGGNEQFF.

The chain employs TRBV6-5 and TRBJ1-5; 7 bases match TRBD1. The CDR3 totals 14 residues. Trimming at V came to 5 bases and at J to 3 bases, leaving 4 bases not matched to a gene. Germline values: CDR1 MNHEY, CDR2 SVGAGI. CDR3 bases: TGTGCCAGCAGTCAAGGGACAGCCAATCAGCCCCAGCATTTT. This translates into CASSQGTANQPQHF.

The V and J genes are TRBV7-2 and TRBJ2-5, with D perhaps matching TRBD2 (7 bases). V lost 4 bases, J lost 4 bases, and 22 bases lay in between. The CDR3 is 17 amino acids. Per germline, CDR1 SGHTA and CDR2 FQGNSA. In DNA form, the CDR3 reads TGTGCCAGCAGCTCCTTCCCCAGGGGCCCGGGAGGAGAGACCCAGTACTTC. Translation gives CASSSFPRGPGGETQYF.

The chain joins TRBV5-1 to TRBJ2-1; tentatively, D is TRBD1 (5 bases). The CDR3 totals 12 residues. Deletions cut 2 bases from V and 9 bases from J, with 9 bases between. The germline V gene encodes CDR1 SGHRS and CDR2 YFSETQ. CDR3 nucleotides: TGCGCCAGCAGCTTAGGGGTCGGTGAGCAGTTCTTC. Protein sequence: CASSLGVGEQFF.

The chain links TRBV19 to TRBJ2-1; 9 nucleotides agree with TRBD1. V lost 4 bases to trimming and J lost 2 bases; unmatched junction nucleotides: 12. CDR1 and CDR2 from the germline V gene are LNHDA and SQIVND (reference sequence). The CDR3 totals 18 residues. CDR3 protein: CASSNRRDRAAAYNEQFF. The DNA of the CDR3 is TGTGCCAGTAGTAACCGCCGGGACAGGGCCGCGGCCTACAATGAGCAGTTCTTC.

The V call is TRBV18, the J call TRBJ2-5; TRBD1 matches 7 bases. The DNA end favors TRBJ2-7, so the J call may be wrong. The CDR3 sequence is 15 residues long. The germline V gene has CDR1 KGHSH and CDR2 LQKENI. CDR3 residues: CASSPVDRVSYEQYF. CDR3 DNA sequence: TGTGCCAGCTCACCGGTCGACAGGGTCTCCTACGAGCAGTACTTC.

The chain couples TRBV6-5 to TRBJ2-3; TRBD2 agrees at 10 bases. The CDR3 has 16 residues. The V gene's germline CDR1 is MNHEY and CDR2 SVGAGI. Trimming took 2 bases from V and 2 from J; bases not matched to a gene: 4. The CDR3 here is CASSYVLAGDTDTQYF. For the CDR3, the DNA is TGTGCCAGCAGTTACGTCCTAGCGGGAGACACAGATACGCAGTATTTT.

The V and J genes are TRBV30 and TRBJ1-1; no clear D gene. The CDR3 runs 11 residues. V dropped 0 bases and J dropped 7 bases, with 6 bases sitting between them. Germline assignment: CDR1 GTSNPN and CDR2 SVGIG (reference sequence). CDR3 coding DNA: TGTGCCTGGAGTGTACTTCTTGAAGCTTTCTTT. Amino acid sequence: CAWSVLLEAFF.